A selection of T cell receptor beta chains follows, all from one sample in a study of blood T cell repertoires in COVID-19. Sequenced by immunoSEQ multiplex PCR; TCRdb stores in-frame clones only, minus some. The sample includes 200,000 or so clones, 80% to 90% of them seen just once. Material: peripheral blood. Source of these receptors: a woman of 80 years or more with COVID-19, enrolled during active disease. CDR3s include the opening cysteine and the closing phenylalanine or tryptophan. For some rows the clone size is stated as once, few or many, or as a class when expanded; others skip it.

TRBJ2-7,-,TRBV19,CASSLHRVPIAGGSPSYEQYF
TRBJ1-2,-,TRBV5-8,CASSARWEDINYGYTF
TRBJ2-2,-,TRBV6-2/TRBV6-3,CASSYTGVSGGELFF
TRBJ2-7,once,TRBV20-1,CSASPSSGRTTYEQYF
TRBJ1-1,-,TRBV7-2,CASSQSQGNTEAFF
TRBJ2-3,-,TRBV7-3,CASSLTPGQSQYF
TRBJ2-7,-,TRBV6-6,CASSYSYGYEQYF
TRBJ1-2,-,TRBV9,CASSVGRVGYGYTF
TRBJ2-1,-,TRBV2,CASRTSGGRYNEQFF
TRBJ1-6,-,TRBV11-3,CASSLEALTPLHF
TRBJ2-1,-,TRBV5-8,CASSFGTSGYNEQFF
TRBJ2-1,-,TRBV5-6,CASSLELWEGNEQFF
TRBJ2-5,-,TRBV10-2,CASRGAETQYF
TRBJ2-7,-,TRBV19,CASSTRSGSYEQYF
TRBJ1-1,-,TRBV6-5,CASSREGKAFF
TRBJ1-6,once,TRBV5-3,CARRQGSSPLHF
TRBJ1-6,few,TRBV2,CASSDGTAAYNSPLHF
TRBJ1-2,-,TRBV24-1,CATSDPRGRESF
TRBJ1-5,-,TRBV6-1,CASSGTEQPQHF
TRBJ1-5,-,TRBV5-4,CASSDGRRNQPQHF
TRBJ1-2,-,TRBV11-3,CASSLDRGNYGYTF
TRBJ1-2,-,TRBV18,CASSETGFSYGYTF
TRBJ2-7,-,TRBV6-5,CASSPSGPYEQYF
TRBJ1-1,-,TRBV5-1,CASSRIGGRTEAFF
TRBJ2-3,-,TRBV2,CASCGTGGTDTQYF
TRBJ1-6,-,TRBV7-2,CASSLVRQYNSPLHF
TRBJ1-6,once,TRBV7-2,CASSLERYLSPLHF
TRBJ2-2,once,TRBV6-5,CASRITGGGTGELFF
TRBJ1-2,once,TRBV27,CASSSQGSGYTF
TRBJ1-1,once,TRBV9,CASSSSKRVGHSNTEAFF
TRBJ1-5,few,TRBV19,CASSTTGRGPNQPQHF
TRBJ2-1,-,TRBV4-1,CASSQDGTGGPYNEQFF
TRBJ1-2,-,TRBV11-2,CASSPRIVNGYTF
TRBJ1-4,-,TRBV6-5,CASSPRGIEKLFF
TRBJ1-2,-,TRBV7-8,CASSPGQGNYGYTF
TRBJ1-5,-,TRBV5-1,CASSLVDSIHSNQPQHF
TRBJ1-2,-,TRBV10-3,CAIAGQGSTTDGYTF